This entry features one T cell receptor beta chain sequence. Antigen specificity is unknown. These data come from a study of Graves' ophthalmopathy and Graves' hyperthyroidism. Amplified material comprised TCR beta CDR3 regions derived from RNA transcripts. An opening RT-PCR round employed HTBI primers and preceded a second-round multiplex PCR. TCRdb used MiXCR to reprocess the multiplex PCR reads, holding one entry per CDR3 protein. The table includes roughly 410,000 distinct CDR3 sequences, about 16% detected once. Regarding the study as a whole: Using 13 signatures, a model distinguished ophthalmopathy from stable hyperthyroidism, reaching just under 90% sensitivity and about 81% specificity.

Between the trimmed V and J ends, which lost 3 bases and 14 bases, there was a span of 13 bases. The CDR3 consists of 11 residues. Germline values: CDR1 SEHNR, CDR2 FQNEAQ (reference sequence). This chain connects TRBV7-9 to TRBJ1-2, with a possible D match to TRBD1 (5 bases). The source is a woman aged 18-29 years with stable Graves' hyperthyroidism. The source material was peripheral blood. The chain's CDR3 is CASSFGREGTF. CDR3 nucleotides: TGTGCCAGCAGCTTCGGCAGGGAAGGGACCTTC. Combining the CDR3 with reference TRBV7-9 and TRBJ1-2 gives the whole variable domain DTGVSQNPRHKITKRGQNVTFRCDPISEHNRLYWYRQTLGQGPEFLTYFQNEAQLEKSRLLSDRFSAERPKGSFSTLEIQRTEQGDSAMYLCASSFGREGTFGSGTRLTVV.